Given below is one T cell receptor beta chain in context. The antigen this receptor binds is unknown. Base qualities are not recorded, but no much larger clone differs from it by a single base. The donors were healthy, HIV-negative adults with no recently reported acute infections or vaccinations. Every donor was a Caucasian adult living in Nashville, Tennessee, USA. In the unsorted samples, 90 million or so PBMCs were counted, and genomic DNA was extracted using the QIAamp DNA Blood Mini kit. Blood was obtained by leukapheresis, after which PBMCs were separated by Ficoll-Histopaque density gradient centrifugation and cryopreserved in liquid nitrogen vapor phase. The sample is drawn from a study of shared clonotypes between healthy human individuals (dated by TCRdb to about 2020). For context, the study as a whole: The cohort comprised two women and a few men aged 18 to 49 years. Different laboratories and diverse techniques were used to prepare libraries and sequence TCR repertoires, to increase sequencing depth and limit assay-specific biases. Per donor, leukapheresis produced somewhere between about 0.85 and 10 billion PBMCs. The study deeply sequenced blood TCR repertoires of five healthy adults to estimate repertoire size and the extent of clonotype sharing between individuals. The investigation overall reported the following: Based on pairwise subsampling, the degree of clonotype sharing among donors was expected to be affected by sequencing depth. Sampling was restricted to blood, and TCR repertoires in tissue are likely to differ from TCR repertoires in blood. The small number of donors limited the genetic and exposure-history diversity represented.

TCR CDR3 regions were amplified from genomic DNA by multiplex PCR using the deep immunoSEQ assay. Extracted genomic DNA from each cell subset was spread evenly across all wells of several immunoSEQ 96-well plates, with each plate serving as a replicate. For unsorted PBMC, each replicate PCR was loaded with approximately 320 ng genomic DNA, equivalent to about 30,000 T cell genomes. Unsorted PBMC genomic DNA was sequenced across ten immunoSEQ deep assay plates. Purified libraries were quantified with a Qubit 3.0 fluorometer, sized on a Bioanalyzer 2100, and re-quantified with the KAPA Library Quantification kit. Each immunoSEQ 96-well plate was sequenced on its own single-read 150-cycle Illumina NextSeq 550 flow cell. The published analysis was carried out like this. Because the immunoSEQ output included only junctional sequences and no quality scores, the filtering could not be the same as the filtering used for full-length reads. To assign V/J genes and CDR3, sequences were annotated against IMGT germline references using PyIR, a Python wrapper for IgBLAST v1.9. Reads with weak V/J assignments (E-value above 1e-6), missing CDR3, stop codons, out-of-frame junctions, or ambiguous translated residues were removed. V3J clonotypes were defined as sequences sharing the same inferred V gene, J gene, and CDR3 amino acid sequence. The percentage overlap between two repertoires was calculated by dividing the number of shared unique clonotypes by the size of the smaller repertoire. Richness of each repertoire was evaluated using RTK rarefaction, the Chao1 estimator, and Recon v2.1 estimates of unobserved clonotypes. The table was pulled from immuneACCESS by TCRdb, which kept in-frame rearrangements only. Such tables lose some clones; where checked, under half of the loss comes from unresolved V genes, and the rest has no known cause. For V, J and clone size, that table is used; D and trimming come from the DNA. In this sample the table shows under 600,000 clones, 70% to 80% of which occur a single time. The top ten hold approximately 12% of the sample.

Sequenced input: PBMCs. The clonotype comes from a woman aged 40 to 50 in good health. Some clones in this sample may be carry-over from other donors' samples.

CDR3 region: CAWSGRRGYNEQFF. The DNA sequence is as follows: TGTGCCTGGAGTGGGCGGAGGGGTTACAATGAGCAGTTCTTC. The rearrangement combines TRBV30 with TRBJ2-1; 6 matching bases give a weak D call of TRBD2. The CDR3 has 14 amino acids, counting the end cysteine and phenylalanine. This entry keeps only the CDR3 DNA: 42 bases, framed from base 1. V is clipped by 1 base and J by 4 bases, and the sequence between their germline boundaries is 11 bases long. CDR1 and CDR2, per the germline V gene (reference sequence), are GTSNPN and SVGIG. The full variable domain, completed from the reference TRBV30 and TRBJ2-1 proteins outside the CDR3, reads SQTIHQWPATLVQPVGSPLSLECTVEGTSNPNLYWYRQAAGRGLQLLFYSVGIGQISSEVPQNLSASRPQDRQFILSSKKLLLSDSGFYLCAWSGRRGYNEQFFGPGTRLTVL.